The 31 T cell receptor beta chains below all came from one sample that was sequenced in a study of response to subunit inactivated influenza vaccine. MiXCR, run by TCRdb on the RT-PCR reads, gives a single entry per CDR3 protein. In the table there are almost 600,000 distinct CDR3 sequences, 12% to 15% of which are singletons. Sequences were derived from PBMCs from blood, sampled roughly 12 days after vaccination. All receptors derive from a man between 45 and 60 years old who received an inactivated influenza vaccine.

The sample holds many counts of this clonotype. CDR3: CASSLVFAGLAAPYADTQYF. The CDR3 region has the DNA TGTGCCAGCAGCTTAGTCTTTGCGGGACTAGCGGCCCCATATGCAGATACGCAGTATTTT. The rearrangement links TRBV11-2 to TRBJ2-3; 11 bases line up with TRBD2. The germline V gene has CDR1 SGHAT and CDR2 FQNNGV. After removal of 1 base from V and 4 bases from J, the junction contained 16 bases not matched to a gene. The CDR3 has 20 amino acids. Together with reference TRBV11-2 and TRBJ2-3, the CDR3 gives the full variable domain: EAGVAQSPRYKIIEKRQSVAFWCNPISGHATLYWYQQILGQGPKLLIQFQNNGVVDDSQLPKDRFSAERLKGVDSTLKIQPAKLEDSAVYLCASSLVFAGLAAPYADTQYFGPGTRLTVL.

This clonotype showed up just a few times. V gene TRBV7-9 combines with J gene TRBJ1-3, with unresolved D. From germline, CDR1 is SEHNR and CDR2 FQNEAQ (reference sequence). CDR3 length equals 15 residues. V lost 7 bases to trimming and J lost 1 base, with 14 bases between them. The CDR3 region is CASTESQVSGNTIYF. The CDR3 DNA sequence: TGTGCCAGCACCGAGTCCCAGGTGTCTGGAAACACCATATATTTT. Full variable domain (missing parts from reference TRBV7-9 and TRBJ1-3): DTGVSQNPRHKITKRGQNVTFRCDPISEHNRLYWYRQTLGQGPEFLTYFQNEAQLEKSRLLSDRFSAERPKGSFSTLEIQRTEQGDSAMYLCASTESQVSGNTIYFGEGSWLTVV.

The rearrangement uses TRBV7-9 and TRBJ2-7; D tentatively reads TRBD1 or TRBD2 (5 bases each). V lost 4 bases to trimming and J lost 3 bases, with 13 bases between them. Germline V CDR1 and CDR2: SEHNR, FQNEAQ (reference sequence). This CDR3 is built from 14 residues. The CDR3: CASSSGTYIYEQYF. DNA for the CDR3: TGTGCCAGCAGCTCCGGGACCTACATCTACGAGCAGTACTTC.

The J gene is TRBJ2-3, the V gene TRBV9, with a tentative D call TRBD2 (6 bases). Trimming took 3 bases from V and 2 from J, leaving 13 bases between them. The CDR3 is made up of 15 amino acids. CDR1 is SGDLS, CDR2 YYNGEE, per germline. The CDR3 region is CASSARERATDTQYF. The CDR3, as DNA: TGTGCCAGCAGCGCAAGGGAGCGGGCCACAGATACGCAGTATTTT.

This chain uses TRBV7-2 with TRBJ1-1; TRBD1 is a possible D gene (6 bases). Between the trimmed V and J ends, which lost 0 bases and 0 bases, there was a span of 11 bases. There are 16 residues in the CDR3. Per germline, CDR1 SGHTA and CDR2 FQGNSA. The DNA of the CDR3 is TGTGCCAGCAGCTTAGCGAGGGGGGGAATGAACACTGAAGCTTTCTTT. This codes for CASSLARGGMNTEAFF.

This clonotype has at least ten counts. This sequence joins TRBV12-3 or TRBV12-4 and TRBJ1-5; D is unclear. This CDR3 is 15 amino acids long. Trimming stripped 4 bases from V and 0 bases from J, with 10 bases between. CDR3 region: CASSSERDSNQPQHF. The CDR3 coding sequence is TGTGCCAGCAGTTCCGAGAGGGATAGCAATCAGCCCCAGCATTTT.

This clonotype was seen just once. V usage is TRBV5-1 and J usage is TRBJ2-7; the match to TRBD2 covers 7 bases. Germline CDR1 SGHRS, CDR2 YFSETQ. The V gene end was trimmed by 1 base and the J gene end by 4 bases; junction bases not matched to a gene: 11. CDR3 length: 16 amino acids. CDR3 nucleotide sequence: TGCGCCAGCAGCTTGTCAGCGGGGTTGCGAGGATACGAGCAGTACTTC. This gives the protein CASSLSAGLRGYEQYF. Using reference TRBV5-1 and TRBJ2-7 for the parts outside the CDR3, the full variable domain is KAGVTQTPRYLIKTRGQQVTLSCSPISGHRSVSWYQQTPGQGLQFLFEYFSETQRNKGNFPGRFSGRQFSNSRSEMNVSTLELGDSALYLCASSLSAGLRGYEQYFGPGTRLTVT.

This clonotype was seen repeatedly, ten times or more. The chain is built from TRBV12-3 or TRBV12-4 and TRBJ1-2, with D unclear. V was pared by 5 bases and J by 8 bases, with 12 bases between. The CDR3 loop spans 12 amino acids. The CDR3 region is CASSNSISGYTF. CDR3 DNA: TGTGCCAGCAGTAACAGCATTTCGGGCTACACCTTC.

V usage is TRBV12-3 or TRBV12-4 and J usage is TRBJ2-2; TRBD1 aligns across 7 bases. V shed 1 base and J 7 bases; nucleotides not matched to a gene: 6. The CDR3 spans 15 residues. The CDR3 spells CASSLGQGFSGELFF. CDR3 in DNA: TGTGCCAGCAGTTTAGGACAGGGTTTTAGCGGGGAGCTGTTTTTT.

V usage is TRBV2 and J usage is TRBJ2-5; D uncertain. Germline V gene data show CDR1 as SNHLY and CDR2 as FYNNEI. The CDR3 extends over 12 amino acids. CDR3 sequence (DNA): TGTGGCGTTGGAGTTAATCAAGAGACCCAGTACTTC. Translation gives CGVGVNQETQYF.

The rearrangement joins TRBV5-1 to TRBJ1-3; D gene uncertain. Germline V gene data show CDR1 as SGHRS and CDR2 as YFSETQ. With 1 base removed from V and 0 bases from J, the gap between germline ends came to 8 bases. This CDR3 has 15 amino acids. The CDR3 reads CASSLSLGSGNTIYF. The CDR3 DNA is TGCGCCAGCAGCTTGTCTTTAGGCTCTGGAAACACCATATATTTT.

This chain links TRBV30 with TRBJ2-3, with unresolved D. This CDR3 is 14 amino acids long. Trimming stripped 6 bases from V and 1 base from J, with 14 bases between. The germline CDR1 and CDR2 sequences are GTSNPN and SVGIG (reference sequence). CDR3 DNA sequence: TGTGCCTGCCGGTCCAGCGATCGCACAGATACGCAGTATTTT. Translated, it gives CACRSSDRTDTQYF.

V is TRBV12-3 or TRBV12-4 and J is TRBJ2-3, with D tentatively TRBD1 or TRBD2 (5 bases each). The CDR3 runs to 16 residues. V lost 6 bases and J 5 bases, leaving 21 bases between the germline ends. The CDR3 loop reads CASSSSGTNILDTQYF. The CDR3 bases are TGTGCCAGCAGCTCCTCCGGGACCAATATTTTAGATACGCAGTATTTT.

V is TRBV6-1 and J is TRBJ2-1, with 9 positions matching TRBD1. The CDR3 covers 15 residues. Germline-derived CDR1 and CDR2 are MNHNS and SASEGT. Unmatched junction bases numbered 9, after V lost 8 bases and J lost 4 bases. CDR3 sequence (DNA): TGTGCCAGCCGCGGCTCCGGGACAGGGTACAATGAGCAGTTCTTC. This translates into CASRGSGTGYNEQFF.

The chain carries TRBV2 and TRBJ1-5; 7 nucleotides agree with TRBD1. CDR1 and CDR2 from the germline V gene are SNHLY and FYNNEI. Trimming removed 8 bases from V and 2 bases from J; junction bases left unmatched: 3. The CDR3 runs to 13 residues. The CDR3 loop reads CASERGRNQPQHF. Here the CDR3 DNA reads TGTGCCAGCGAGAGGGGGCGCAATCAGCCCCAGCATTTT.

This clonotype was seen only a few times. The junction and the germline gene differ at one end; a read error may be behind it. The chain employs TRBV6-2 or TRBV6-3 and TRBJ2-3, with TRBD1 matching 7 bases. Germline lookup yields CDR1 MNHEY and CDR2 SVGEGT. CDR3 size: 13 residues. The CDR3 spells CPSRDRITDTQYF. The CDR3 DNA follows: TGTCCCAGTAGGGACAGAATCACAGATACGCAGTATTTT.

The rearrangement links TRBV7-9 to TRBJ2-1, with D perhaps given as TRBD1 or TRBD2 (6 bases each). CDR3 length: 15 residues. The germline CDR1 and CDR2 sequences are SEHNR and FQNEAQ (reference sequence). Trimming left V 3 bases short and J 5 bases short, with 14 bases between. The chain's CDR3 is CASSFLRGPHNEQFF. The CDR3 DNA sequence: TGTGCCAGCAGCTTTCTCCGGGGGCCCCACAATGAGCAGTTCTTC.

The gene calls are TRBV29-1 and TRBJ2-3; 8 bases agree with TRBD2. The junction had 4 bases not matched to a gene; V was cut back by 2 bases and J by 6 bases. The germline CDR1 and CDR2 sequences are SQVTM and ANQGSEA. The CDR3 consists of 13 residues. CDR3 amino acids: CSVERGGIDTQYF. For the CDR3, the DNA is TGCAGCGTTGAACGGGGGGGGATTGATACGCAGTATTTT.

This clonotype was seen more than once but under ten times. The CDR3 is CASSLDRGSSDNEQFF. CDR3 DNA: TGTGCCAGCAGCTTAGATAGGGGCAGCTCGGACAATGAGCAGTTCTTC. V gene TRBV7-9 combines with J gene TRBJ2-1, with D tentatively TRBD1 (5 bases). This CDR3 contains 16 residues. The V end lost 1 base, the J end lost 5 bases, and 15 bases lay between the germline ends. Germline assignment: CDR1 SEHNR and CDR2 FQNEAQ (reference sequence).

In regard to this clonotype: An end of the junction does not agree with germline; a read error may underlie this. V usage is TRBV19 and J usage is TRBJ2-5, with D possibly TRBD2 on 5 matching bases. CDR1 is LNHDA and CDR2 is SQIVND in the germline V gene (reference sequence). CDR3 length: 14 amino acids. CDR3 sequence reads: CASSIAAAATNLVF. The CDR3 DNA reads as TGTGCCAGTAGTATAGCAGCGGCCGCAACCAACCTTGTCTTC.

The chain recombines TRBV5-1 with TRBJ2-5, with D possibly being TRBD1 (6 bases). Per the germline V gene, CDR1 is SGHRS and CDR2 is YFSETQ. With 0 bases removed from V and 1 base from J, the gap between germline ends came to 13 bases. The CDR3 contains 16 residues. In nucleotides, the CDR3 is TGCGCCAGCAGCTTGGGACAGGCGCACCGCCAAGAGACCCAGTACTTC. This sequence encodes CASSLGQAHRQETQYF.

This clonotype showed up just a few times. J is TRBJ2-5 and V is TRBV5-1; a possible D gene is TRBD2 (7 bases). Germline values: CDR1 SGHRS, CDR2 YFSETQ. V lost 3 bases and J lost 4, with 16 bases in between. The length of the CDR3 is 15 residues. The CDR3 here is CASSSGGLGGETQYF. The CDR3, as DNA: TGCGCCAGCAGCTCGGGGGGCCTAGGAGGAGAGACCCAGTACTTC.

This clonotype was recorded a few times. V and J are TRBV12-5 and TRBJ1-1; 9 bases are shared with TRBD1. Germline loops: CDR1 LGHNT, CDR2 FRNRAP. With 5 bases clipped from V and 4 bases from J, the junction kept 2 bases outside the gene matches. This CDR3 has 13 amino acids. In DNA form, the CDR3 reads TGTGCTAGTGGTCCACAGGGGGCCACTGAAGCTTTCTTT. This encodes CASGPQGATEAFF.

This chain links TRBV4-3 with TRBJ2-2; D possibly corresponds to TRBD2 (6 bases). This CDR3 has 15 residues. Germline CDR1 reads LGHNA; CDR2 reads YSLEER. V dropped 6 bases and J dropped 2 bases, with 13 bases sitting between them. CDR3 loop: CASSAGTHNTGELFF. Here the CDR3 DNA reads TGCGCCAGCAGTGCCGGGACTCACAACACCGGGGAGCTGTTTTTT.

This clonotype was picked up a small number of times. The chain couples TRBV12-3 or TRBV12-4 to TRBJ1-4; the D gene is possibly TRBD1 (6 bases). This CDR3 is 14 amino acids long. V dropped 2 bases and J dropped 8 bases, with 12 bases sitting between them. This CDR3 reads CASSLRTVQEKLFF. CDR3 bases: TGTGCCAGCAGTTTACGGACAGTCCAAGAAAAACTGTTTTTT.

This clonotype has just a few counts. CDR3 sequence (DNA): TGTGCCAGTAGTTCCACCGGGACAGGGGGTTTCTACGAGCAGTACTTC. Its translation: CASSSTGTGGFYEQYF. The V and J genes are TRBV19 and TRBJ2-7, with 11 bases identical to TRBD1. The germline gives CDR1 LNHDA, CDR2 SQIVND (reference sequence). J was trimmed by 3 bases and V by 5 bases; bases with no gene match: 9. This CDR3 is built from 16 residues.

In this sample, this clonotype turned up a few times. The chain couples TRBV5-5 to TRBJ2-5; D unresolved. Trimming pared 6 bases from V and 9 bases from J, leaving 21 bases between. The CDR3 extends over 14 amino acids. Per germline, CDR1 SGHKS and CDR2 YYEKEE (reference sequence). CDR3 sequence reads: CASNIPSPAMAQYF. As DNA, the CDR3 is TGTGCCAGCAATATCCCCTCCCCGGCCATGGCCCAGTACTTC. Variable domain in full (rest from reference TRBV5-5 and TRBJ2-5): DAGVTQSPTHLIKTRGQQVTLRCSPISGHKSVSWYQQVLGQGPQFIFQYYEKEERGRGNFPDRFSARQFPNYSSELNVNALLLGDSALYLCASNIPSPAMAQYFGPGTRLLVL.

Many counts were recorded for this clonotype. For the CDR3, the DNA is TGTGCCAGCAGGGGTGTGACAGATTCCTCCTACAATGAGCAGTTCTTC. It yields the protein CASRGVTDSSYNEQFF. The V call is TRBV27, the J call TRBJ2-1; weak D call: TRBD1 (5 bases). Germline CDR1 and CDR2: MNHEY and SMNVEV (reference sequence). The CDR3 is 16 residues long. V dropped 6 bases and J dropped 0 bases, with 15 bases sitting between them.

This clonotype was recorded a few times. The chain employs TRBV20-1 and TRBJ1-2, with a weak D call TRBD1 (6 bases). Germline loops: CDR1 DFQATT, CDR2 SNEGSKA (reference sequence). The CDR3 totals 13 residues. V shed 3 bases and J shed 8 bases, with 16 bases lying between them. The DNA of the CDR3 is TGCAGTGCTAGGAAGGGGGACTATGCGGGCTACACCTTC. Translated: CSARKGDYAGYTF.

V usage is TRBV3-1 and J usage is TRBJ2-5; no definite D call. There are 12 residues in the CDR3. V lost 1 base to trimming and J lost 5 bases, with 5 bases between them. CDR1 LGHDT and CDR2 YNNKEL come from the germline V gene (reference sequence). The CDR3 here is CASSQGMETQYF. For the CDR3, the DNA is TGTGCCAGCAGCCAAGGAATGGAGACCCAGTACTTC.

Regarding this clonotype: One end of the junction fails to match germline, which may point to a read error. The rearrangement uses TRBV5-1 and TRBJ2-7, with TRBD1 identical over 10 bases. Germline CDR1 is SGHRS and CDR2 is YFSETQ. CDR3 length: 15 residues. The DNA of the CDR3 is TGCGCCAGCAGATTGGGGACAGGGGAATCCTACGAGCAGTACTTC. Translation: CASRLGTGESYEQYF.